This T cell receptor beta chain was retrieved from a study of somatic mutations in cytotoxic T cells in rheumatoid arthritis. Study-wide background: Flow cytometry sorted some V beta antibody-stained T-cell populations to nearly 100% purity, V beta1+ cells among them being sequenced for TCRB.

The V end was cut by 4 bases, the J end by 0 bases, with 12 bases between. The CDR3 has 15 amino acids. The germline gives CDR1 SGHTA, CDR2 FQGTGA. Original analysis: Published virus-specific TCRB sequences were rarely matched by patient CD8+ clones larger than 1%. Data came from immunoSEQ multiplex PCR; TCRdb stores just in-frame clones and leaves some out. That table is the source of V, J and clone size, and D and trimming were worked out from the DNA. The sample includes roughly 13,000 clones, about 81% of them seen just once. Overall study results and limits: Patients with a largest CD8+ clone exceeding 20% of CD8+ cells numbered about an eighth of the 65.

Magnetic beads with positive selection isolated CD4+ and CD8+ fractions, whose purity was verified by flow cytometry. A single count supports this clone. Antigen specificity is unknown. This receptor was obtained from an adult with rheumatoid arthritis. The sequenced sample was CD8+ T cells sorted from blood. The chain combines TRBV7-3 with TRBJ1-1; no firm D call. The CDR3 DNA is TGTGCCAGCAGCTACACGTATGGACTGAACACTGAAGCTTTCTTT. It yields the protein CASSYTYGLNTEAFF.